This note documents a single TCR beta chain sequence. Its antigen is not identified. Libraries were prepared by immunoSEQ multiplex PCR; TCRdb keeps only in-frame clonotypes and omits some of them. The table records about 2 million clones, 85% to 95% of them present only once. This record comes from a study of shared clonotypes between healthy human individuals. Study-wide background: Donor ages ranged 18 to 49 years: a couple of women, a few men. Overall study findings and caveats: At large depth, rarefaction still showed sorted-subset sequencing to be incomplete. On the whole, naive subsets had larger estimated richness than memory subsets had.

In the CD4+ fraction, cells were divided into CD45RA+ naive and CD45RA-negative memory subsets. The CDR3 totals 13 residues. Germline CDR1 MNHEY, CDR2 SMNVEV (reference sequence). Trimming pared 6 bases from V and 4 bases from J, leaving 12 bases between. The chain recombines TRBV27 with TRBJ1-2; D perhaps matches TRBD1 (6 bases). The sample was naive CD4+ T cells sorted from blood. Subset defined: CD45RA+ positively selected. The TCR sequence derives from a man between 18 and 29 years old in good health. The CDR3 DNA is TGTGCCAGCAGCGCCGGGGGCCCCTATGGCTACACCTTC. This gives the protein CASSAGGPYGYTF.